These 14 T cell receptor beta chains came from one sample sequenced in a study of shared clonotypes between healthy human individuals. Sequenced by immunoSEQ multiplex PCR; TCRdb stores in-frame clones only, minus some. The table shows a few hundred thousand clones, with just over 65% occurring only once. Sequencing was carried out using memory CD4+ T cells sorted from blood. Subset in this sample: CD45RA-negative fraction. These receptors all stem from a man aged 25-45 years in good health.

In its sample, this clone was seen a few times. The chain is built from TRBV7-6 and TRBJ2-1; TRBD2 matches at 7 bases. The germline V gene has CDR1 SGHVS and CDR2 FNYEAQ. Trimming cost V 10 bases and J 0 bases; bases outside gene matches: 6. CDR3 length: 14 amino acids. The CDR3 nucleotides are TGTGCCACTGAGCGGGGAGGCTCCTACAATGAGCAGTTCTTC. Its protein product is CATERGGSYNEQFF. Full variable domain (outside the CDR3, taken from reference TRBV7-6 and TRBJ2-1): GAGVSQSPRYKVTKRGQDVALRCDPISGHVSLYWYRQALGQGPEFLTYFNYEAQQDKSGLPNDRFSAERPEGSISTLTIQRTEQRDSAMYRCATERGGSYNEQFFGPGTRLTVL.

The chain carries TRBV18 and TRBJ2-3; possible D gene TRBD1, 6 bases. This CDR3 comprises 13 residues. V dropped 3 bases and J dropped 6 bases, with 10 bases sitting between them. Germline values: CDR1 KGHSH, CDR2 LQKENI. The chain's CDR3 is CASSPTGFDTQYF. The CDR3, as DNA: TGTGCCAGCTCACCTACAGGGTTCGATACGCAGTATTTT.

The J gene is TRBJ2-5, the V gene TRBV28, with 11 bases that match TRBD2. The CDR3 sequence is 15 residues long. After removal of 6 bases from V and 5 bases from J, the junction contained 8 bases not matched to a gene. Germline assignment: CDR1 MDHEN and CDR2 SYDVKM. The CDR3 loop is CASSLLTSGIETQYF. For the CDR3, the DNA is TGTGCCAGCAGCCTTTTGACTAGCGGGATTGAGACCCAGTACTTC.

This chain joins TRBV7-9 and TRBJ2-6; either TRBD1 or TRBD2 may fit D (5 bases each). Trimming shortened V by 2 bases and J by 0 bases, and 14 bases separated the two germline ends. Germline assignment: CDR1 SEHNR and CDR2 FQNEAQ (reference sequence). The CDR3 length is 18 residues. The CDR3 region has the DNA TGTGCCAGCAGCTTACAGGACACGGGGACCTCTGGGGCCAACGTCCTGACTTTC. Protein product: CASSLQDTGTSGANVLTF.

This clone has at least ten counts. CDR3 loop: CASSLVGVNNQPQHF. The CDR3 DNA reads TGTGCCAGCAGCCTGGTGGGTGTGAACAATCAGCCCCAGCATTTT. The rearrangement joins TRBV5-6 to TRBJ1-5; D is uncertain. V shed 4 bases and J shed 3 bases, with 14 bases lying between them. The CDR3 is made up of 15 amino acids. The germline CDR1 and CDR2 sequences are SGHDT and YYEEEE.

This clone was observed a few times. The chain links TRBV7-9 to TRBJ1-2; TRBD1 matches 12 bases. The trim removed 5 bases at V and 7 bases at J, leaving 8 bases unmatched. The CDR3 loop spans 15 amino acids. Germline V CDR1 and CDR2: SEHNR, FQNEAQ (reference sequence). CDR3 nucleotide sequence: TGTGCCAGCAGCCCACCGGGACAGGGGGCGTCTGGCTACACCTTC. Translating gives CASSPPGQGASGYTF.

J is TRBJ2-3 and V is TRBV5-1; 7 bases fit TRBD2. The ends lost 6 bases at V and 3 bases at J; junction bases unmatched: 10. The CDR3 totals 15 residues. CDR1 and CDR2 from the germline V gene are SGHRS and YFSETQ. DNA of the CDR3: TGCGCCAGCACCGGGGCGGGAGACTTGACAGATACGCAGTATTTT. Its protein product is CASTGAGDLTDTQYF.

Notes on this clone: Other nucleotide sequences from this sample produce the same CDR3. The gene calls are TRBV18 and TRBJ1-3; no clear D gene. The CDR3 is made up of 14 amino acids. V was cut by 3 bases and J by 0 bases, with 6 bases left in between. Germline loops: CDR1 KGHSH, CDR2 LQKENI. The CDR3 nucleotides read TGTGCCAGCTCACCCGGCAGCTCTGGAAACACCATATATTTT. Protein product: CASSPGSSGNTIYF.

This rearrangement joins TRBV5-4 to TRBJ1-1; D is unclear. The CDR3 extends over 13 amino acids. The germline CDR1 and CDR2 sequences are SGHNT and YYREEE (reference sequence). Trimming left V 4 bases short and J 6 bases short, with 13 bases between. The CDR3 bases are TGTGCCAGCAGCCTCCCGGTATCTTCTGAAGCTTTCTTT. Amino acid sequence: CASSLPVSSEAFF.

The chain couples TRBV29-1 to TRBJ1-1; D is undetermined. The V end lost 1 base, the J end lost 4 bases, and 10 bases lay between the germline ends. The CDR3 is made up of 13 amino acids. Germline V lookup: CDR1 SQVTM, CDR2 ANQGSEA. The CDR3 region is CSVEGGTATEAFF. CDR3 bases: TGCAGCGTTGAAGGCGGTACAGCCACTGAAGCTTTCTTT.

This rearrangement joins TRBV5-4 to TRBJ2-7; D ambiguous. V was shortened by 0 bases and J by 4 bases, with 11 bases between the two germline ends. The germline gives CDR1 SGHNT, CDR2 YYREEE (reference sequence). This CDR3 is 14 amino acids long. The CDR3 here is CASSLERLPYEQYF. CDR3 bases: TGTGCCAGCAGCTTGGAGCGCTTACCATACGAGCAGTACTTC.

This clone was counted a few times. This chain links TRBV10-1 with TRBJ2-7; D is possibly TRBD1 or TRBD2 (6 bases each). Germline CDR1 reads WNHNN; CDR2 reads SYGVQD (reference sequence). Trimming shortened V by 7 bases and J by 0 bases, and 19 bases separated the two germline ends. This CDR3 comprises 16 residues. This CDR3 is CASIRGRQGHSYEQYF. The CDR3, as DNA: TGCGCCAGCATCAGAGGGAGGCAGGGGCACTCCTACGAGCAGTACTTC.

The chain is built from TRBV28 and TRBJ2-7; 10 bases line up with TRBD1. V gave up 6 bases and J gave up 5 bases; unmatched junction bases: 10. The CDR3 covers 15 residues. Germline-derived CDR1 and CDR2 are MDHEN and SYDVKM. The CDR3, as DNA: TGTGCCAGCAGCACCCCGGGACAGGGGTTGGACGAGCAGTACTTC. Protein product: CASSTPGQGLDEQYF. The full variable domain, its missing parts supplied by reference TRBV28 and TRBJ2-7, is DVKVTQSSRYLVKRTGEKVFLECVQDMDHENMFWYRQDPGLGLRLIYFSYDVKMKEKGDIPEGYSVSREKKERFSLILESASTNQTSMYLCASSTPGQGLDEQYFGPGTRLTVT.

CDR3 in DNA: TGTGCCAGCTCATCAACAGGGATGACAGATACGCAGTATTTT. Protein product: CASSSTGMTDTQYF. This chain connects TRBV18 to TRBJ2-3; possibly TRBD1 for D (6 bases). The CDR3 length is 14 residues. V lost 5 bases and J 3 bases, leaving 12 bases between the germline ends. Germline CDR1 is KGHSH and CDR2 is LQKENI.